The 21 T cell receptor beta chains below all came from one sample that was sequenced in a study of PD-1 blockade in classical Hodgkin lymphoma. All patients relapsed after autologous stem cell transplantation, and brentuximab vedotin exposure varied. Libraries were prepared by immunoSEQ multiplex PCR; TCRdb keeps only in-frame clonotypes and omits some of them. Of 95,000 to 100,000 clones in the sample, approximately 90% were seen once. The starting material was peripheral blood mononuclear cells (PBMCs), obtained before the second cycle of nivolumab. Receptors were obtained from a human donor with classical Hodgkin lymphoma.

This clone was seen more than once but under ten times. The chain joins TRBV5-1 to TRBJ1-2, with TRBD1 matching over 11 bases. The CDR3 extends over 15 amino acids. Germline V gene sequence: CDR1 SGHRS, CDR2 YFSETQ. V was clipped by 0 bases and J by 4 bases; unmatched bases: 2. The CDR3 sequence is CASSLVGQGAYGYTF. CDR3 bases: TGCGCCAGCAGCTTGGTTGGACAGGGGGCCTATGGCTACACCTTC.

This clone was recorded only once. This chain joins TRBV19 and TRBJ2-1; TRBD2 matches 8 bases. This CDR3 comprises 16 residues. Germline V gives CDR1 LNHDA, CDR2 SQIVND (reference sequence). V lost 4 bases and J lost 4; bases outside the gene matches: 9. CDR3 DNA: TGTGCCAGTAGTACCCGCCCCCAGCGGGGGTACAATGAGCAGTTCTTC. Translation: CASSTRPQRGYNEQFF.

The genes are TRBV5-8 and TRBJ1-1, with D possibly matching TRBD1 (6 bases). The length of the CDR3 is 16 residues. Germline V gene lookup returns CDR1 SGHTS and CDR2 YDEGEE. V dropped 9 bases and J dropped 3 bases, with 24 bases sitting between them. CDR3 in amino acids: CATHLTGISEDTEAFF. In nucleotides, the CDR3 is TGTGCCACCCACTTAACAGGGATATCTGAGGACACTGAAGCTTTCTTT.

This clone was found a few times. This chain uses TRBV9 with TRBJ2-2; 9 positions agree with TRBD2. The J segment lost 4 bases and the V segment lost 0 bases, leaving 4 bases of the junction unmatched. Per the germline V gene, CDR1 is SGDLS and CDR2 is YYNGEE. The CDR3 sequence is 16 residues long. CDR3 region: CASSVVAGVATGELFF. Written as DNA, the CDR3 is TGTGCCAGCAGCGTAGTAGCGGGGGTTGCCACCGGGGAGCTGTTTTTT.

This chain uses TRBV11-3 with TRBJ1-1; D gene ambiguous. The CDR3 is 11 residues long. Germline values: CDR1 SGHNT, CDR2 YENEEA. V shed 3 bases and J shed 4 bases, with 3 bases lying between them. The CDR3 bases are TGTGCCAGCAGCTTGGGCACTGAAGCTTTCTTT. It translates to CASSLGTEAFF.

This clone has more than one count but fewer than ten. CDR3 amino acids: CASRTQETQYF. The DNA of the CDR3 is TGTGCCAGTCGGACTCAAGAGACCCAGTACTTC. V and J are TRBV28 and TRBJ2-5; weak D call: TRBD2 (5 bases). V was clipped by 9 bases and J by 2 bases, with 7 bases between them. This CDR3 region has 11 residues. Germline V CDR1 and CDR2: MDHEN, SYDVKM.

J is TRBJ2-2 and V is TRBV2; 7 bases are shared with TRBD1. Germline assignment: CDR1 SNHLY and CDR2 FYNNEI. This CDR3 comprises 16 residues. The ends lost 7 bases at V and 4 bases at J; junction bases unmatched: 12. The CDR3 bases are TGTGCCAGCAATAACGACAGGGCCCGAGTCACCGGGGAGCTGTTTTTT. Residues: CASNNDRARVTGELFF.

The genes are TRBV5-6 and TRBJ1-2; TRBD1 matches 8 bases. V lost 4 bases and J lost 5; bases outside the gene matches: 4. The CDR3 totals 13 residues. Germline CDR1 and CDR2: SGHDT and YYEEEE. The CDR3 reads CASSPGGGYGYTF. As DNA, the CDR3 is TGTGCCAGCAGCCCAGGGGGCGGGTATGGCTACACCTTC.

The chain is built from TRBV2 and TRBJ2-7; D may be TRBD2 (5 bases). This CDR3 spans 14 amino acids. Germline V gives CDR1 SNHLY, CDR2 FYNNEI. V lost 7 bases and J 0 bases, leaving 13 bases between the germline ends. CDR3 region: CASMPGVSSYEQYF. The CDR3 nucleotides are TGTGCCAGCATGCCCGGGGTTAGCTCCTACGAGCAGTACTTC.

This sequence joins TRBV28 and TRBJ2-7; D may correspond to TRBD1 or TRBD2 (5 bases each). This CDR3 is 15 amino acids long. Germline lookup yields CDR1 MDHEN and CDR2 SYDVKM. V lost 3 bases to trimming and J lost 2 bases, with 14 bases between them. The CDR3 is CASSFLFQGAYEQYF. CDR3 bases: TGTGCCAGCAGTTTTTTATTCCAGGGAGCCTACGAGCAGTACTTC.

This clone was detected only a few times. The CDR3 loop is CASSLGERSYEQYF. The CDR3 DNA sequence: TGTGCCAGCAGCTTGGGGGAAAGGAGCTACGAGCAGTACTTC. The chain has TRBV11-1 and TRBJ2-7; D is tentatively TRBD1 or TRBD2 (5 bases each). The CDR3 is made up of 14 amino acids. Germline V gene sequence: CDR1 SGHAT, CDR2 FQDESV (reference sequence). V dropped 3 bases and J dropped 3 bases, with 12 bases sitting between them.

The V call is TRBV19, the J call TRBJ2-3; D gene ambiguous. The CDR3 covers 13 residues. Trimming shortened V by 3 bases and J by 6 bases, and 10 bases separated the two germline ends. From germline, CDR1 is LNHDA and CDR2 SQIVND (reference sequence). In DNA form, the CDR3 reads TGTGCCAGTAGTATTGTCCACGGGGATACGCAGTATTTT. Encoded protein: CASSIVHGDTQYF.

The gene calls are TRBV5-8 and TRBJ2-1; 9 bases are a match to TRBD2. With 1 base clipped from V and 8 bases from J, the junction kept 10 bases outside the gene matches. This CDR3 has 16 amino acids. Germline CDR1 and CDR2: SGHTS and YDEGEE. The CDR3 sequence is CASSLILPSGVHEQFF. The CDR3 bases are TGTGCCAGCAGCTTGATTTTGCCTAGCGGGGTTCATGAGCAGTTCTTC.

The rearrangement joins TRBV7-3 to TRBJ2-2; D is undetermined. V was cut by 2 bases and J by 4 bases, with 5 bases left in between. Looked up from germline, CDR1 is SGHTA and CDR2 is FQGTGA. The CDR3 runs to 13 residues. CDR3 residues: CASSLFSTGELFF. The CDR3 DNA sequence: TGTGCCAGCAGCTTATTTTCCACCGGGGAGCTGTTTTTT.

As DNA, the CDR3 is TGTGCCAGCAGCCTCGGGACAGGGCACACCGGGGAGCTGTTTTTT. Amino acid sequence: CASSLGTGHTGELFF. This chain joins TRBV7-2 and TRBJ2-2, with 9 positions matching TRBD1. The trim removed 5 bases at V and 3 bases at J, leaving 4 bases unmatched. Germline CDR1 reads SGHTA; CDR2 reads FQGNSA. The length of the CDR3 is 15 residues. Combining the CDR3 with reference TRBV7-2 and TRBJ2-2 gives the whole variable domain GAGVSQSPSNKVTEKGKDVELRCDPISGHTALYWYRQSLGQGLEFLIYFQGNSAPDKSGLPSDRFSAERTGGSVSTLTIQRTQQEDSAVYLCASSLGTGHTGELFFGEGSRLTVL.

This sequence joins TRBV28 and TRBJ2-1; 14 nucleotides match TRBD2. CDR3 length: 15 residues. With V trimmed by 6 bases and J by 10 bases, 8 bases remained unmatched. CDR1 and CDR2 from the germline V gene are MDHEN and SYDVKM. CDR3 DNA sequence: TGTGCCAGCAGCCCGACTAGCGGGGGGGCTAACGAGCAGTTCTTC. This translates into CASSPTSGGANEQFF.

The chain recombines TRBV18 with TRBJ1-1; weak D call: TRBD1 (6 bases). The CDR3 spans 15 residues. V was pared by 3 bases and J by 4 bases, with 15 bases between. Per the germline V gene, CDR1 is KGHSH and CDR2 is LQKENI. The CDR3: CASSPGVGGATEAFF. For the CDR3, the DNA is TGTGCCAGCTCACCGGGAGTGGGGGGCGCCACTGAAGCTTTCTTT.

This sequence joins TRBV4-2 and TRBJ2-5; no definite D call. V lost 0 bases to trimming and J lost 1 base, with 12 bases between them. This CDR3 region has 16 residues. From germline, CDR1 is LGHNA and CDR2 YNFKEQ. The CDR3 coding sequence is TGTGCCAGCAGCCAAGACCCCCAGGACGGCCAAGAGACCCAGTACTTC. Its translation: CASSQDPQDGQETQYF.

The chain links TRBV4-2 to TRBJ2-3; D gene unclear. The length of the CDR3 is 17 residues. V shed 0 bases and J shed 1 base, with 14 bases lying between them. Germline V gives CDR1 LGHNA, CDR2 YNFKEQ. CDR3 DNA sequence: TGTGCCAGCAGCCAAGAATCAGCTACCTCTCGCACAGATACGCAGTATTTT. It encodes CASSQESATSRTDTQYF.

This chain uses TRBV5-6 with TRBJ2-3; D remains ambiguous. CDR1 and CDR2 (germline): SGHDT, YYEEEE. Deletions cut 0 bases from V and 11 bases from J, with 16 bases between. The CDR3 is 14 residues long. Here the CDR3 DNA reads TGTGCCAGCAGCTTGGTCAGGTCCCCATCAGGGCAGTATTTT. It translates to CASSLVRSPSGQYF.

V is TRBV5-1 and J is TRBJ1-4; possibly TRBD1 for D (6 bases). The germline V gene encodes CDR1 SGHRS and CDR2 YFSETQ. With 4 bases removed from V and 7 bases from J, the gap between germline ends came to 20 bases. This CDR3 region has 16 residues. CDR3 sequence reads: CASSRGGDTEVEKLFF. In DNA, the CDR3 is TGCGCCAGCAGCCGTGGGGGGGACACGGAGGTTGAAAAACTGTTTTTT.